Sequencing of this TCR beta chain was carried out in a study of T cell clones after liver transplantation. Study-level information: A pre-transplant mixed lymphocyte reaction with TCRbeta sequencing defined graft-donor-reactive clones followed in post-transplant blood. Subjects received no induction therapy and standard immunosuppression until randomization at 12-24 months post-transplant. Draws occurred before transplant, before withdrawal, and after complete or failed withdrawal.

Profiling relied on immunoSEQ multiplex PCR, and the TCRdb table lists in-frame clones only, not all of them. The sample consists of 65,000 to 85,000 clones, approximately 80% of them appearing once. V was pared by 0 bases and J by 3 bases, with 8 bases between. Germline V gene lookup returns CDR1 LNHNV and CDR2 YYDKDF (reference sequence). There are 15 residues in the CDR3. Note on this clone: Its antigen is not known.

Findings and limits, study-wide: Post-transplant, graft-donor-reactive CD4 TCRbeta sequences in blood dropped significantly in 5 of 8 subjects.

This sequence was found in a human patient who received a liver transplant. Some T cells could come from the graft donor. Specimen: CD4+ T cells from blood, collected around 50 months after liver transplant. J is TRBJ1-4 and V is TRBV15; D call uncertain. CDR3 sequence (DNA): TGTGCCACCAGCAGAGATGGAGGGCCTAATGAAAAACTGTTTTTT. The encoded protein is CATSRDGGPNEKLFF.